This record concerns one T cell receptor (beta chain) sequence. It has no known antigen specificity. No much larger clone is present one base from it, and per-base qualities are unavailable. This sample stems from a study of control samples from healthy donors and cancer patients (dated by TCRdb to 2018 to 2020). The germline V gene gives CDR1 as SGHRS and CDR2 as YFSETQ. The CDR3 starts with the cysteine, ends with the phenylalanine, and has 13 residues. Only the CDR3 region is kept as DNA, spanning 39 bases read in frame from base 1. Trimming at the junction amounts to 0 bases on V and 5 bases on J, and the germline ends lie 6 bases apart. Libraries came from the immunoSEQ multiplex PCR assay. This immuneACCESS table, as held by TCRdb, lists in-frame sequences with V and J called but not all clones. Of the missing ones, under half trace to an unresolved V gene in checked studies; the others have no known cause. The sample has about 170,000 clones on record, 90% to 95% of them singletons. The ten largest clones represent less than 1.6% of the sample.

The sequence was obtained from a woman between 25 and 40 years old in good health. The chain is assembled from TRBV5-1 and TRBJ2-1, with a weak D call of TRBD2 (6 bases match). Sequenced: blood. The CDR3 reads CASSLGLDNEQFF. The DNA reads TGCGCCAGCAGCTTGGGACTAGACAATGAGCAGTTCTTC.